These 10 T cell receptor beta chains were sequenced from one sample in a study of monozygotic twins with inflammatory bowel disease. TCRdb reanalyzed the 5' RACE reads, giving one entry per CDR3 protein sequence and no DNA. Its table records over 200,000 distinct CDR3 sequences. What was sequenced was blood. The receptor set was obtained from a human donor with ulcerative colitis or Crohn's disease, or a healthy co-twin of an affected twin (not recorded which).

The chain has TRBV3-1 and TRBJ2-3; the D call from TCRdb, TRBD2, cannot be confirmed without DNA. The germline V gene has CDR1 LGHDT and CDR2 YNNKEL (reference sequence). This CDR3 region has 14 residues. The CDR3 sequence is CASSLRLAGDTQYF.

The genes are TRBV3-1 and TRBJ2-5; the TRBD1 assignment by TCRdb is unverifiable without DNA. CDR1 LGHDT and CDR2 YNNKEL come from the germline V gene (reference sequence). The CDR3 contains 14 residues. This CDR3 is CASSPTTGQETQYF.

The chain links TRBV4-3 to TRBJ1-1. This CDR3 comprises 15 residues. Germline V CDR1 and CDR2: LGHNA, YSLEER. The CDR3 loop is CASSQVLNINTEAFF.

This rearrangement joins TRBV6-5 to TRBJ1-4. The CDR3 contains 17 residues. Germline CDR1 MNHEY, CDR2 SVGAGI. The CDR3 loop is CASSYGRTIGSYEKLFF.

The rearrangement links TRBV6-6 to TRBJ2-7; TCRdb lists TRBD1, though no DNA is available to test this call. Per germline, CDR1 MNHNY and CDR2 SVGAGI (reference sequence). The CDR3 runs to 14 residues. CDR3 loop: CASNQLAPPYEQYF.

The V gene is TRBV3-1, the J gene TRBJ1-6. This CDR3 contains 12 residues. Looked up from germline, CDR1 is LGHDT and CDR2 is YNNKEL (reference sequence). CDR3 amino acids: CASSILGSPLHF.

The J gene is TRBJ2-7, the V gene TRBV5-6; the D call of TRBD1 rests on TCRdb alone, since no DNA is present to check it. Germline CDR1 SGHDT, CDR2 YYEEEE. The CDR3 runs to 15 residues. The CDR3 loop is CASSLMAGPSYEQYF.

This chain connects TRBV4-1 to TRBJ2-4; TCRdb reports TRBD1, a call that lacks DNA to check it against. CDR3 length equals 16 residues. Per germline, CDR1 MGHRA and CDR2 YSYEKL. The CDR3 protein is CASSQVTGGNGNIQYF.

The chain combines TRBV12-3 or TRBV12-4 with TRBJ2-1. The CDR3 covers 13 residues. The CDR3 here is CASENDVHNEQFF.

CDR3 protein: CASSFGLAGRNTGELFF. The chain couples TRBV7-9 to TRBJ2-2; TCRdb proposes TRBD2, but this gene call is untestable without DNA. CDR3 length: 17 residues. The germline V gene has CDR1 SEHNR and CDR2 FQNEAQ (reference sequence).